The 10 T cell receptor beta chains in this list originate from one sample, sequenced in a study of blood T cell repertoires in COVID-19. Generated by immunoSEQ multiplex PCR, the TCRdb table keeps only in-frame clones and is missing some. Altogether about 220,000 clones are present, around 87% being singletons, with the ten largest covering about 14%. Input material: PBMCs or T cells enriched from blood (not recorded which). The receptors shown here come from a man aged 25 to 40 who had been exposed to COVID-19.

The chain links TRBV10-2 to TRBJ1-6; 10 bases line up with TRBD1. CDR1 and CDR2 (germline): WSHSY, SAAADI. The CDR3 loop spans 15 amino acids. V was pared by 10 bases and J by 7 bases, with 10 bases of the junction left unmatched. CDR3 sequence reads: CATKGQGSRNSPLHF. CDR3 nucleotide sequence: TGCGCCACCAAGGGACAGGGGAGTCGGAATTCACCCCTCCACTTT.

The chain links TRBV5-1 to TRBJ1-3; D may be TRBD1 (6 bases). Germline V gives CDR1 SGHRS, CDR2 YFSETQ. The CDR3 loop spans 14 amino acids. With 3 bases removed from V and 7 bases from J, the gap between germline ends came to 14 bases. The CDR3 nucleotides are TGCGCCAGCAGCTCTACGGCGGGGGCGAACACCATATATTTT. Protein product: CASSSTAGANTIYF.

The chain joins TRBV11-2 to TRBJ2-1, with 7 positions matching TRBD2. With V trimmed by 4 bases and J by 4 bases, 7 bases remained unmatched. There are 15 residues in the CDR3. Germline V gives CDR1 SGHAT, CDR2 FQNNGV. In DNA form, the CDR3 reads TGTGCCAGCAGCTCCGATCAGCGGGGTTACAATGAGCAGTTCTTC. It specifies CASSSDQRGYNEQFF.

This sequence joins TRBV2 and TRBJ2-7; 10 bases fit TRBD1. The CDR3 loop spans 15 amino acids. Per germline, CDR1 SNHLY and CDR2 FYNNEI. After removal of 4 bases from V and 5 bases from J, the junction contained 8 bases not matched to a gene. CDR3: CASSVLGTGVDEQYF. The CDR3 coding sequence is TGTGCCAGCAGTGTCTTGGGGACAGGGGTCGACGAGCAGTACTTC.

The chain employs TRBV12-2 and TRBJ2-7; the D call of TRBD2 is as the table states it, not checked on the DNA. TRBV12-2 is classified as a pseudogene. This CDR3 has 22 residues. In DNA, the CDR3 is TGTGCAAGTCGCTTAGCGCTCATGGATGAGGATACATATCAATGGAATGGATACGAGCAGTACTTC. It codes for CASRLALMDEDTYQWNGYEQYF.

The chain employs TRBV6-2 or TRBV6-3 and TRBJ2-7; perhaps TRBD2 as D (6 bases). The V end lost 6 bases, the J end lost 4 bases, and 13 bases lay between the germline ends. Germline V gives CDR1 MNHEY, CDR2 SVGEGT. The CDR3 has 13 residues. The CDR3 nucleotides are TGTGCCAGCAGCAGACTAGGCGGTTACGAGCAGTACTTC. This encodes CASSRLGGYEQYF.

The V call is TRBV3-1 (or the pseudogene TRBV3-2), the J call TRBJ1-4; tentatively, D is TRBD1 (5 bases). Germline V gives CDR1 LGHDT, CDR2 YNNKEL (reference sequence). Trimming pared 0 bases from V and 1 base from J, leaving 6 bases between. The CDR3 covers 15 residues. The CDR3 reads CASSQEGRTNEKLFF. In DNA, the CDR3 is TGTGCCAGCAGCCAAGAGGGGCGAACTAATGAAAAACTGTTTTTT.

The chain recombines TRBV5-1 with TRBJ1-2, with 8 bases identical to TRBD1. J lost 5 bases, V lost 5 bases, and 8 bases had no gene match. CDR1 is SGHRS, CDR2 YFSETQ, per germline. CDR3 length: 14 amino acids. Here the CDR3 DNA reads TGCGCCAGCAGTCTCAACGACAGGGGATATGGCTACACCTTC. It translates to CASSLNDRGYGYTF.

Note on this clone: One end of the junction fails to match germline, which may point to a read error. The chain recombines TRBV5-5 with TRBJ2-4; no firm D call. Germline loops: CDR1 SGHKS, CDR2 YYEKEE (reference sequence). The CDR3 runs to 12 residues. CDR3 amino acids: CASSLSSWPPVF. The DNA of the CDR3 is TGTGCCAGCAGCTTGAGTAGCTGGCCACCAGTCTTC.

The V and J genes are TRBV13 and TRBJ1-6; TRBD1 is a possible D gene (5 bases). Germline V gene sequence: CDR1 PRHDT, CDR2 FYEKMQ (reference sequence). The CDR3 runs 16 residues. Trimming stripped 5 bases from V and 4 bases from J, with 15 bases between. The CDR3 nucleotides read TGTGCCAGCAGCCCGAGTGTGGGGGGTTATAATTCACCCCTCCACTTT. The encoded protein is CASSPSVGGYNSPLHF.